A single sample is the source of the 17 T cell receptor beta chains below, sequenced in a study of T cells in Graves' hyperthyroidism and ophthalmopathy. The TCR beta CDR3 regions underwent amplification using RNA transcripts as the source. HTBI primers drove first-round RT-PCR of the TCR CDR3. Each CDR3 protein is one row after TCRdb ran MiXCR on the multiplex PCR reads. The table includes 750,000 to 900,000 distinct CDR3 sequences, approximately 40% detected once. Specimen: blood. These receptors were taken from a young man with Graves' hyperthyroidism.

This chain connects TRBV20-1 to TRBJ2-7; a possible D gene is TRBD2 (6 bases). The last part of the DNA fits TRBJ2-1 better; the J call may be wrong. The CDR3 covers 13 residues. Looked up from germline, CDR1 is DFQATT and CDR2 is SNEGSKA (reference sequence). CDR3 residues: CSASPGGYNEQFF. In DNA, the CDR3 is TGCAGTGCTAGTCCCGGGGGCTACAATGAGCAGTTCTTC.

The chain links TRBV9 to TRBJ1-4; tentative D call: TRBD1 (5 bases). CDR1 SGDLS and CDR2 YYNGEE come from the germline V gene. The V gene lost 0 bases and the J gene lost 3 bases, with 15 bases spanning the gap. The CDR3 has 17 amino acids. CDR3 loop: CASSVGRGRGSNEKLFF. The CDR3, as DNA: TGTGCCAGCAGCGTAGGGCGCGGACGGGGGTCTAATGAAAAACTGTTTTTT.

V is TRBV5-4 and J is TRBJ2-5; 15 bases map to TRBD2. Germline V gene data show CDR1 as SGHNT and CDR2 as YYREEE (reference sequence). This CDR3 is 16 amino acids long. After removal of 3 bases from V and 2 bases from J, the junction contained 2 bases not matched to a gene. The CDR3 here is CASSSGTSGRQETQYF. The CDR3 DNA reads as TGTGCCAGCAGCTCGGGGACTAGCGGGAGGCAAGAGACCCAGTACTTC.

This clonotype appeared a few times. The V and J genes are TRBV7-6 and TRBJ1-4, with D possibly TRBD1 on 5 matching bases. Germline V CDR1 and CDR2: SGHVS, FNYEAQ. The CDR3 runs to 17 residues. Trimming took off 4 bases at V and 0 bases at J, with 15 bases between the two ends. The DNA of the CDR3 is TGTGCCAGCAGCTCGACTACAGGCCTAGCAACTAATGAAAAACTGTTTTTT. Residues: CASSSTTGLATNEKLFF. Combining the CDR3 with reference TRBV7-6 and TRBJ1-4 gives the whole variable domain GAGVSQSPRYKVTKRGQDVALRCDPISGHVSLYWYRQALGQGPEFLTYFNYEAQQDKSGLPNDRFSAERPEGSISTLTIQRTEQRDSAMYRCASSSTTGLATNEKLFFGSGTQLSVL.

The V gene is TRBV9, the J gene TRBJ1-1; D is perhaps TRBD1 (6 bases). Germline CDR1 SGDLS, CDR2 YYNGEE. The CDR3 runs 13 residues. V dropped 6 bases and J dropped 1 base, with 10 bases sitting between them. CDR3 residues: CASTPGQNTEAFF. The CDR3 DNA reads TGTGCCAGCACTCCGGGACAGAACACTGAAGCTTTCTTT.

The chain recombines TRBV29-1 with TRBJ1-1, with 8 bases fitting TRBD1. V lost 4 bases, J lost 5 bases, and 6 bases stayed unmatched. The CDR3 covers 13 residues. Germline-derived CDR1 and CDR2 are SQVTM and ANQGSEA. For the CDR3, the DNA is TGCAGCGTTGCTGGACAGGGAAGGACTGAAGCTTTCTTT. Protein product: CSVAGQGRTEAFF.

This clonotype was found once. The chain combines TRBV2 with TRBJ1-4; D possibly corresponds to TRBD1 (5 bases). V dropped 3 bases and J dropped 0 bases, with 17 bases sitting between them. CDR3 length equals 18 residues. Germline CDR1 and CDR2: SNHLY and FYNNEI. The CDR3 here is CASSDPPGGGATNEKLFF. For the CDR3, the DNA is TGTGCCAGCAGTGACCCCCCCGGCGGAGGGGCAACTAATGAAAAACTGTTTTTT.

The chain links TRBV13 to TRBJ1-5; D is undetermined. The CDR3 covers 15 residues. Trimming removed 5 bases at V and 4 bases at J, with 15 bases between. Germline V gives CDR1 PRHDT, CDR2 FYEKMQ (reference sequence). CDR3 nucleotide sequence: TGTGCCAGCAGCAACCGGGCGAGGCCGAATCAGCCCCAGCATTTT. This sequence encodes CASSNRARPNQPQHF.

Comments on this clonotype: A much more abundant neighbour one base away suggests this may be a read error. The rearrangement uses TRBV6-5 and TRBJ1-1, with TRBD1 as a possible D gene (5 bases). Germline-derived CDR1 and CDR2 are MNHEY and SVGAGI. The CDR3 covers 13 residues. Trimming took 5 bases from V and 8 from J, leaving 15 bases between them. The CDR3 protein is CASSGGTTKEAFF. The CDR3 DNA reads as TGTGCCAGCAGTGGAGGGACGACAAAGGAAGCTTTCTTT.

There are many counts of this clonotype. The V gene is TRBV6-4, the J gene TRBJ1-2, with D hard to call. Germline CDR1 is MRHNA and CDR2 is SNTAGT. The CDR3 length is 13 residues. V dropped 3 bases and J dropped 6 bases, with 11 bases sitting between them. The CDR3 sequence is CASSEEFGDGYTF. For the CDR3, the DNA is TGTGCCAGCAGTGAAGAGTTCGGGGATGGCTACACCTTC.

At least ten counts were recorded for this clonotype. The chain links TRBV20-1 to TRBJ2-5, with 7 bases matching TRBD1. This CDR3 region has 14 residues. J was trimmed by 4 bases and V by 6 bases; bases with no gene match: 11. Per the germline V gene, CDR1 is DFQATT and CDR2 is SNEGSKA (reference sequence). The CDR3 loop is CSAPWTGRGETQYF. CDR3 in DNA: TGCAGTGCCCCCTGGACAGGTAGAGGAGAGACCCAGTACTTC.

The chain combines TRBV7-2 with TRBJ1-2; 7 positions agree with TRBD1. Germline trimming cut 3 bases from V and 3 bases from J; bases unmatched to any gene: 7. The CDR3 totals 15 residues. The germline CDR1 and CDR2 sequences are SGHTA and FQGNSA. For the CDR3, the DNA is TGTGCCAGCAGCTTTGAACAGGGGTTGGACTATGGCTACACCTTC. It yields the protein CASSFEQGLDYGYTF.

In DNA form, the CDR3 reads TGTGCCAGCAGCCAGACAGGGGGCGCCGGTGGCTACACCTTC. This codes for CASSQTGGAGGYTF. J is TRBJ1-2 and V is TRBV12-3 or TRBV12-4, with TRBD1 matching over 10 bases. The CDR3 consists of 14 residues. The V segment lost 6 bases and the J segment 7 bases; nucleotides outside the gene matches: 8.

Worth noting for this clonotype: An end of the junction does not agree with germline; a read error may underlie this. V gene TRBV6-1 combines with J gene TRBJ1-4, with 11 nucleotides matching TRBD1. Germline CDR1 reads MNHNS; CDR2 reads SASEGT. This CDR3 is built from 15 residues. CDR3 nucleotide sequence: TGTGCCATCAGTCCAACCGGGACAGGGGGAGAAAAACTGTTTTTT. Translation: CAISPTGTGGEKLFF.

On this clonotype: This may come from a read error, since a much larger clone is one base off. CDR3 region: CASSGLSRGETQYF. The CDR3 coding sequence is TGTGCCAGCAGTGGACTATCCCGGGGAGAGACCCAGTACTTC. The V gene is TRBV2, the J gene TRBJ2-5; the D gene is possibly TRBD2 (5 bases). V lost 4 bases and J lost 4, with 13 bases in between. The CDR3 consists of 14 residues. CDR1 SNHLY and CDR2 FYNNEI come from the germline V gene.

V and J are TRBV5-4 and TRBJ2-7; D is unclear. There are 13 residues in the CDR3. CDR1 and CDR2 (germline): SGHNT, YYREEE (reference sequence). The CDR3 nucleotides read TGTGTCTGGAGTGTGGGCACCTCCTACGAGCAGTACTTC. Translation: CVWSVGTSYEQYF.

This clonotype was seen only a few times. The rearrangement links TRBV20-1 to TRBJ1-1; possible D gene TRBD1, 5 bases. The CDR3 is 14 amino acids. V was pared by 5 bases and J by 1 base, with 14 bases between. The germline V gene has CDR1 DFQATT and CDR2 SNEGSKA (reference sequence). The CDR3 sequence is CSAQTDGGNTEAFF. The CDR3 bases are TGCAGTGCTCAAACGGACGGGGGGAACACTGAAGCTTTCTTT.